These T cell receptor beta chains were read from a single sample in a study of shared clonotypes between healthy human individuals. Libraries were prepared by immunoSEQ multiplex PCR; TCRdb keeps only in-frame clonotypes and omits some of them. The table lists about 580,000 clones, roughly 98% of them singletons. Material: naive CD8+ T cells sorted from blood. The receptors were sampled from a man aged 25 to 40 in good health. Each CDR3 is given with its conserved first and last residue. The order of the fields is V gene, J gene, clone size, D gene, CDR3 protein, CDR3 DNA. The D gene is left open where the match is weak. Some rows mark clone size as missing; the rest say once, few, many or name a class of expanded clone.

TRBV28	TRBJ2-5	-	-	CASSLLTRQETQYF	TGTGCCAGCAGTTTACTTACACGACAAGAGACCCAGTACTTC
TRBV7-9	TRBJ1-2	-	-	CASSLAAQGAGYTF	TGTGCCAGCAGCTTAGCCGCACAGGGTGCGGGCTACACCTTC
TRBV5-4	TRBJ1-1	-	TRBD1	CASSLEGGGEGAFF	TGTGCCAGCAGCTTGGAAGGAGGGGGCGAAGGAGCTTTCTTT
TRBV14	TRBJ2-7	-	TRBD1	CASSPWDRDVGYEQYF	TGTGCCAGCAGCCCCTGGGACAGGGACGTGGGCTACGAGCAGTACTTC
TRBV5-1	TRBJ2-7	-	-	CASSLQGGMVYEQYF	TGCGCCAGCAGCTTGCAGGGAGGTATGGTCTACGAGCAGTACTTC
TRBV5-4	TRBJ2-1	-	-	CASSFMAYEQFF	TGTGCCAGCAGCTTCATGGCCTATGAGCAGTTCTTC
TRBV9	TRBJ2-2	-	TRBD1	CASSVSRDRASNTGELFF	TGTGCCAGCAGCGTAAGCCGGGACAGGGCCTCGAACACCGGGGAGCTGTTTTTT
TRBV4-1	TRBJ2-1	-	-	CASSQVPWGPGEQFF	TGCGCCAGCAGCCAAGTTCCATGGGGGCCCGGGGAGCAGTTCTTC
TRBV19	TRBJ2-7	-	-	CASSIGAPELRNEQYF	TGTGCCAGTAGTATAGGCGCCCCGGAGCTAAGAAACGAGCAGTACTTC
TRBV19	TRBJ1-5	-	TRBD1	CASSKGTGKELNQPQHF	TGTGCCAGTAGTAAAGGGACAGGGAAGGAGCTCAATCAGCCCCAGCATTTT
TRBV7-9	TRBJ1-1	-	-	CASSLGRAGRTEAFF	TGTGCCAGCAGCTTAGGTCGGGCAGGGAGGACTGAAGCTTTCTTT
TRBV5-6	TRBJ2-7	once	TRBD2	CASSSRTSGHYEQYF	TGTGCCAGCAGCTCCCGGACTAGCGGGCACTACGAGCAGTACTTC
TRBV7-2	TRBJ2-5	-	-	CASSQRRDTVRETQYF	TGTGCCAGCAGCCAGCGTAGGGACACCGTACGAGAGACCCAGTACTTC
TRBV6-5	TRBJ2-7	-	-	CASQPNSYEQYF	TGTGCCAGTCAACCGAACTCCTACGAGCAGTACTTC
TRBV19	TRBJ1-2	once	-	CASSIEDPFPLEANYGYTF	TGTGCCAGTAGTATTGAGGACCCCTTTCCCCTAGAAGCTAACTATGGCTACACCTTC
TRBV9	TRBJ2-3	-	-	CASSVGVRGTSTDTQYF	TGTGCCAGCAGCGTAGGGGTTCGGGGGACTAGCACAGATACGCAGTATTTT
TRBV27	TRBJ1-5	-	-	CASDPAPGPNQPQHF	TGTGCCAGCGATCCTGCTCCAGGCCCTAATCAGCCCCAGCATTTT
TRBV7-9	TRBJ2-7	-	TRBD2	CASSPRLAGGYEQYF	TGTGCCAGCAGCCCCCGACTAGCGGGAGGGTACGAGCAGTACTTC
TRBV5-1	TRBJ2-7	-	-	CASSLEDSPYEQYF	TGCGCCAGCAGCTTGGAGGACAGTCCCTACGAGCAGTACTTC
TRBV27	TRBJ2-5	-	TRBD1	CASSGTAHPIRETQYF	TGTGCCAGCAGTGGGACAGCACATCCTATTCGAGAGACCCAGTACTTC